This is a list of T cell receptor beta chains from one sample in a study of blood T cell repertoires in COVID-19. Libraries were prepared by immunoSEQ multiplex PCR; TCRdb keeps only in-frame clonotypes and omits some of them. The sample includes about 130,000 clones, roughly 90% of them seen just once. Sample: peripheral blood. These receptors all stem from a man aged 55 to 70 with COVID-19, enrolled during active disease. The CDR3 runs from the conserved cysteine through the conserved F or W.

>TRBJ2-1|TRBV6-5
CASSYGTYNEQFF
>TRBJ2-1|TRBV9
CASSADFPLSSYNEQFF
>TRBJ2-5|TRBV15
CATSRRGASGSETQYF
>TRBJ1-5|TRBV10-1
CASSRDSNQPQHF
>TRBJ2-3|TRBV19
CASSFWRAGTDTQYF
>TRBJ2-2|TRBV9
CASKGGRNTGELFF
>TRBJ1-4|TRBV7-9
CASSLAGGHEKLFF
>TRBJ2-7|TRBV6-5
CASSGTQQAYEQYF
>TRBJ2-5|TRBV9
CASSRPSSGSGETQYF
>TRBJ2-3|TRBV5-1
CASSPGRLATDTQYF
>TRBJ2-1|TRBV7-6
CASSLDRGYNEQFF